This T cell receptor beta chain was documented in a study of T cells after yellow fever vaccination. Study at large: When fractions had low cell numbers, they were prepared with SMART-Seq v4 Ultra Low Input. Study-level points and caveats: Post-booster repertoires contained most primary-vaccination clones again (roughly 96% CD4, about 90% CD8).

Regarding this clonotype: Antigen: not known.

Template switching by 5'RACE produced TCR cDNA, adding a universal primer site and UMIs. Each CDR3 protein gets one entry after TCRdb re-called the 5' RACE reads with MiXCR. The data hold hundreds of thousands of distinct CDR3 sequences, with over 3.5% observed a single time. The V end lost 1 base, the J end lost 5 bases, and 14 bases lay between the germline ends. Germline V CDR1 and CDR2: SGHAT, FQNNGV. The length of the CDR3 is 16 residues. V is TRBV11-2 and J is TRBJ2-2, with D possibly being TRBD2 (5 bases). The clonotype was recovered from a man aged 18 to 35 who received the YFV17D yellow fever vaccine. Source: PBMCs, taken 5 days after the yellow fever booster vaccination. CDR3 nucleotides: TGTGCCAGCAGCTTAGCGGTGAGGGTCCGAACCGGGGAGCTGTTTTTT. This translates into CASSLAVRVRTGELFF.